The T cell receptor (beta chain) described here comes from a study of glioma-infiltrating T cells. CDR1 and CDR2 (germline): MNHEY, SMNVEV (reference sequence). The CDR3 totals 18 residues. Germline trimming cut 2 bases from V and 3 bases from J; bases unmatched to any gene: 10. Whole-study findings and limits: Above-expected tissue-blood divergence occurred in all gliomas, most in low-grade ones. Very few CDR3 sequences were shared between tissue and blood.

TCR alpha and beta CDR3 regions were amplified from RNA using iRepertoire nested multiplex PCR. For one-step reverse transcription and amplification, roughly 95-400 ng of tissue mRNA or PBMC total RNA was used. TCRdb called the multiplex PCR reads again in MiXCR, with one record for every CDR3 protein. The sample contains more than 95,000 distinct CDR3 sequences, roughly 24% of which appear only once. This clonotype occurred many times. Antigen specificity is unknown. The sequenced sample consisted of glioma tissue, nonneoplastic brain tissue, or PBMCs (not recorded which). The origin of this receptor is a human donor with low-grade glioma or glioblastoma, undergoing nonglioma brain surgery, or in good health (not recorded which). The V and J genes are TRBV27 and TRBJ2-3, with 11 bases lining up with TRBD2. CDR3 in DNA: TGTGCCAGCAGTTTACTCTCTCGACTAGCGGGAAGGACAGATACGCAGTATTTT. The encoded protein is CASSLLSRLAGRTDTQYF.